This T cell receptor beta chain was captured by sequencing in a study of blood T cell repertoires in COVID-19. The wider study: The United States, Italy and Spain provided the acute and convalescent COVID-19 samples. T cells, B-cell-depleted T cells, or PBMCs provided the cDNA or gDNA that served as material.

Original handling: Estimation of nucleated cell counts was performed using reference gene primer amplification. Assay used: immunoSEQ multiplex PCR; TCRdb lists only in-frame clones, some missing. From that table come the V and J calls and clone size; the DNA was used to work out D and trimming. The table shows a few hundred thousand clones, with about 91% occurring only once. Per the germline V gene, CDR1 is GTSNPN and CDR2 is SVGIG (reference sequence). CDR3 length: 13 residues. V was clipped by 4 bases and J by 7 bases, with 13 bases between them. Seattle researchers signed up patients amid active infection and tracked them longitudinally.

This chain links TRBV30 with TRBJ2-2; D unresolved. The receptor comes from a young woman with COVID-19, enrolled during active disease. The material sequenced was peripheral blood. The CDR3 region is CAWKLHTNGELFF. CDR3 nucleotide sequence: TGTGCCTGGAAACTACACACGAACGGGGAGCTGTTTTTT. Drawing the rest from reference TRBV30 and TRBJ2-2, the complete variable domain is SQTIHQWPATLVQPVGSPLSLECTVEGTSNPNLYWYRQAAGRGLQLLFYSVGIGQISSEVPQNLSASRPQDRQFILSSKKLLLSDSGFYLCAWKLHTNGELFFGEGSRLTVL.